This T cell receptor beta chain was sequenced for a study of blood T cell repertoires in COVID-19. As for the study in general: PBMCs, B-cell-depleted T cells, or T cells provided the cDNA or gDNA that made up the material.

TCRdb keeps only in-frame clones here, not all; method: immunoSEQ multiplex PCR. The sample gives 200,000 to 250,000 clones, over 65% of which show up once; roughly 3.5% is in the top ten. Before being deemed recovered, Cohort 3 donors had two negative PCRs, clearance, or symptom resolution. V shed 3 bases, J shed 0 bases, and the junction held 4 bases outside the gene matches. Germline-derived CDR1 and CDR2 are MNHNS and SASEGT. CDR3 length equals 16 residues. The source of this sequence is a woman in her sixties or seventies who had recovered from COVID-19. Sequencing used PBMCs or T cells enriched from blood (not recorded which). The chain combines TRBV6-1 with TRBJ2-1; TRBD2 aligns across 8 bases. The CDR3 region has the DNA TGTGCCAGCAGTGATGTAGCGGGGCGCTCCTACAATGAGCAGTTCTTC. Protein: CASSDVAGRSYNEQFF.